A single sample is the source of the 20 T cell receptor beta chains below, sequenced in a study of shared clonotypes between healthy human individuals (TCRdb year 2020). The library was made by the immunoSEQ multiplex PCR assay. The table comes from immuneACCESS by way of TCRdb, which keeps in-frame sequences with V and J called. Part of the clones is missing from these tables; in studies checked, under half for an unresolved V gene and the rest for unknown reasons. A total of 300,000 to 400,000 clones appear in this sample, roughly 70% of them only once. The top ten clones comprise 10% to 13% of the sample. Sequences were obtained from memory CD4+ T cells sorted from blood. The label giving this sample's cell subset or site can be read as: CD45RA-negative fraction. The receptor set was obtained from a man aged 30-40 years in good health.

CDR3 nucleotides: TGTGCCAGCTCACGAGGACAGGTCAACACTGAAGCTTTCTTT. It encodes CASSRGQVNTEAFF. The rearrangement links TRBV18 to TRBJ1-1; 7 bases are shared with TRBD1. The CDR3 spans 14 residues. J was trimmed by 2 bases and V by 4 bases; bases with no gene match: 4. Germline loops: CDR1 KGHSH, CDR2 LQKENI.

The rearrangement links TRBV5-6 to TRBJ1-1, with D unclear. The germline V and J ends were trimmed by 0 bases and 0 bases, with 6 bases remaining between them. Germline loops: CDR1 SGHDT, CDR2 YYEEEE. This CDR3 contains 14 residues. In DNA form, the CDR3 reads TGTGCCAGCAGCTTGGTTCACATGAACACTGAAGCTTTCTTT. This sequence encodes CASSLVHMNTEAFF.

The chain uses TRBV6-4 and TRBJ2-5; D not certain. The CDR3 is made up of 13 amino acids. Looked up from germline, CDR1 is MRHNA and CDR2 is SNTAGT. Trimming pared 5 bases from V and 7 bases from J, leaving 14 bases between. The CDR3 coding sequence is TGTGCCAGCAGTAAGGACGGCAGAGGGACCCAGTACTTC. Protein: CASSKDGRGTQYF.

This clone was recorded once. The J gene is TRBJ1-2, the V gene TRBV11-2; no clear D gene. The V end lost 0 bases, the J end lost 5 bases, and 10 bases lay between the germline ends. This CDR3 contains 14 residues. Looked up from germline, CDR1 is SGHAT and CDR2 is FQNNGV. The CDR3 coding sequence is TGTGCCAGCAGCTTAGATGCAAATTCTTATGGCTACACCTTC. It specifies CASSLDANSYGYTF.

CDR3 loop: CASSLSAGAGEQYF. In DNA, the CDR3 is TGTGCCAGCAGCTTGTCCGCGGGAGCGGGCGAGCAGTACTTC. V gene TRBV5-4 combines with J gene TRBJ2-7; TRBD2 aligns across 7 bases. With 1 base clipped from V and 6 bases from J, the junction kept 7 bases outside the gene matches. Germline V CDR1 and CDR2: SGHNT, YYREEE (reference sequence). This CDR3 is 14 amino acids long.

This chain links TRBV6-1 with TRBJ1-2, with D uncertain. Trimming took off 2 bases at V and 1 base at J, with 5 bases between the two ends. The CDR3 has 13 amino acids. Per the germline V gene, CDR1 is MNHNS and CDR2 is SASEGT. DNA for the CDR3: TGTGCCAGCAGTGAACTAAATAACTATGGCTACACCTTC. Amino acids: CASSELNNYGYTF.

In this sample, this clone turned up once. The CDR3 region is CASSEASGTRETQYF. The CDR3 DNA reads TGTGCCAGCAGTGAGGCTAGCGGGACTAGGGAGACCCAGTACTTC. The chain carries TRBV2 and TRBJ2-5; 9 bases line up with TRBD2. The CDR3 is made up of 15 amino acids. Trimming cost V 3 bases and J 5 bases; bases outside gene matches: 7. Looked up from germline, CDR1 is SNHLY and CDR2 is FYNNEI.

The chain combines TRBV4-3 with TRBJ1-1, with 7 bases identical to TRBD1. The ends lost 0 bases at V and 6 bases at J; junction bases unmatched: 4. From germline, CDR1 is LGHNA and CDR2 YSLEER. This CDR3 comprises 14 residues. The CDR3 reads CASSQDYRGAEAFF. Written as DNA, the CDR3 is TGCGCCAGCAGCCAAGATTACAGGGGAGCTGAAGCTTTCTTT.

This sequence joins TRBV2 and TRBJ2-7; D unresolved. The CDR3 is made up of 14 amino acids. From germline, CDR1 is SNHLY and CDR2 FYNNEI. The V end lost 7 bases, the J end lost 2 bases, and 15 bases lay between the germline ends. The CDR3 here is CASTNGPNTYEQYF. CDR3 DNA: TGTGCCAGCACGAACGGGCCCAATACCTACGAGCAGTACTTC.

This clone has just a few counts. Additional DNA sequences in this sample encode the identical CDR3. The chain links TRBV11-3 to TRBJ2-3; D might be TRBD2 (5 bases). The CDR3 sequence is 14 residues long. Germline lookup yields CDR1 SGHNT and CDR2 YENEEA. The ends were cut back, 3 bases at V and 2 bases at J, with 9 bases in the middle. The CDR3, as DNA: TGTGCCAGCAGCTTGGGCGGGCTCACAGATACGCAGTATTTT. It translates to CASSLGGLTDTQYF.

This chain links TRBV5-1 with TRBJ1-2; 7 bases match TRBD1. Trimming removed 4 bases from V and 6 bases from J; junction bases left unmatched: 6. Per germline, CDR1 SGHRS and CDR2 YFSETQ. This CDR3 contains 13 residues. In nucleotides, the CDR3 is TGCGCCAGCAGCAAACAGGGGATCGATGGCTACACCTTC. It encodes CASSKQGIDGYTF.

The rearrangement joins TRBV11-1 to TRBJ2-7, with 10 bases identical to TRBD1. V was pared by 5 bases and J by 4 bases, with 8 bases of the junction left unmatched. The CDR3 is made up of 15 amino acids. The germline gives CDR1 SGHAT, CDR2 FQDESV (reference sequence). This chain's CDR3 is CASSRRDRGGYEQYF. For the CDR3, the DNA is TGTGCCAGCAGCCGCCGGGACAGGGGTGGTTACGAGCAGTACTTC.

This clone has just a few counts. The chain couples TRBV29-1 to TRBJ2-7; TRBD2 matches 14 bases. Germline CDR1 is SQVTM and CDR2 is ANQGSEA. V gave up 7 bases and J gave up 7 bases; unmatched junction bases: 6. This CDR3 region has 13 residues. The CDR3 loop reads CSAGTSGSWEQYF. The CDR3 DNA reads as TGCAGCGCCGGGACTAGCGGGAGTTGGGAGCAGTACTTC.

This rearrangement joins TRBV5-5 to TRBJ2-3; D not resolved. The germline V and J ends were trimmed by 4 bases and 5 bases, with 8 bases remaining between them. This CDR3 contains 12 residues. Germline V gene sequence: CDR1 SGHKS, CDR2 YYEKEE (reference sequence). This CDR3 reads CASSQYLDTQYF. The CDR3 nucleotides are TGTGCCAGCAGCCAATACTTAGATACGCAGTATTTT.

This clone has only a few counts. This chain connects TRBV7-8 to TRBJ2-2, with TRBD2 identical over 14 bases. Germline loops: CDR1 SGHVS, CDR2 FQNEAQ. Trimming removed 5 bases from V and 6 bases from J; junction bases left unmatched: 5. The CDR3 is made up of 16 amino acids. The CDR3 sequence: CASSLRLAGGAGELFF. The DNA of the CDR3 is TGTGCCAGCAGCCTGCGACTAGCGGGAGGGGCCGGGGAGCTGTTTTTT. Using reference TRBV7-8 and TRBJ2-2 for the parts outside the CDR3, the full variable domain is GAGVSQSPRYKVAKRGQDVALRCDPISGHVSLFWYQQALGQGPEFLTYFQNEAQLDKSGLPSDRFFAERPEGSVSTLKIQRTQQEDSAVYLCASSLRLAGGAGELFFGEGSRLTVL.

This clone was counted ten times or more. In nucleotides, the CDR3 is TGTGCCAGCAGCTCCGAGTGGGGGGCGCATCAGCCCCAGCATTTT. It is translated as CASSSEWGAHQPQHF. V is TRBV7-2 and J is TRBJ1-5, with D tentatively TRBD1 (6 bases). Germline V gene data show CDR1 as SGHTA and CDR2 as FQGNSA. The CDR3 is made up of 15 amino acids. The ends were cut back, 4 bases at V and 5 bases at J, with 15 bases in the middle.

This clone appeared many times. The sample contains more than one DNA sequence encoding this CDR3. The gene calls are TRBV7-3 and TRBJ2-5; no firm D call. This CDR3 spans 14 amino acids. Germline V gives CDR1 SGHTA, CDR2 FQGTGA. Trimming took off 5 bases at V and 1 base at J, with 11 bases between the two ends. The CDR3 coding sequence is TGTGCCAGCAGCCCGACCGGAACCCAAGAGACCCAGTACTTC. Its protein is CASSPTGTQETQYF.

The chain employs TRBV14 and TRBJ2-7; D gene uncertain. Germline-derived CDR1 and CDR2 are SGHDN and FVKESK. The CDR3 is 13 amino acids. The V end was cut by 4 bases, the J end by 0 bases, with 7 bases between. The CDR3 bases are TGTGCCAGCAGCCTGGACGGCTCCTACGAGCAGTACTTC. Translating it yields CASSLDGSYEQYF. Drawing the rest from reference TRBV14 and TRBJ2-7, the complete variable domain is EAGVTQFPSHSVIEKGQTVTLRCDPISGHDNLYWYRRVMGKEIKFLLHFVKESKQDESGMPNNRFLAERTGGTYSTLKVQPAELEDSGVYFCASSLDGSYEQYFGPGTRLTVT.

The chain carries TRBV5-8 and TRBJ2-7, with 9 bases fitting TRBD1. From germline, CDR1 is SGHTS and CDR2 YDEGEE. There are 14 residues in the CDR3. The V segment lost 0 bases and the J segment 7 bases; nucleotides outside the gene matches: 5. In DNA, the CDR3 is TGTGCCAGCAGCTTGGGACAGGGGGTGTGGGAGCAGTACTTC. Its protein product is CASSLGQGVWEQYF.

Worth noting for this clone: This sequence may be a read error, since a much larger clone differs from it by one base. CDR3 residues: CASSLEGHTGELFF. The CDR3 DNA sequence: TGTGCCAGCAGCTTAGAGGGGCACACCGGGGAGCTGTTTTTT. The chain carries TRBV11-3 and TRBJ2-2; possibly TRBD1 for D (5 bases). CDR1 is SGHNT and CDR2 is YENEEA in the germline V gene. The V and J ends lost 0 bases and 3 bases respectively, with 5 bases between them. This CDR3 region has 14 residues.